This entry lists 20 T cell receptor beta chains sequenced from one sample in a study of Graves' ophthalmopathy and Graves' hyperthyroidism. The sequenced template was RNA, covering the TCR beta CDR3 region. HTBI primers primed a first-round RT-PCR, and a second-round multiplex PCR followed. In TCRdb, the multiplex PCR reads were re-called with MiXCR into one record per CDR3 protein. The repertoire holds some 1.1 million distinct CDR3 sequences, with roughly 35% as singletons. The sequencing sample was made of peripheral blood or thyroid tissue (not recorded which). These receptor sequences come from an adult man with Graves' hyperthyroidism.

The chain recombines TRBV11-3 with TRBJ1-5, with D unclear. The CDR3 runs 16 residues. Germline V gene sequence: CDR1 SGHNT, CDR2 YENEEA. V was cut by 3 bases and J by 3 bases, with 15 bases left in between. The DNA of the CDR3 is TGTGCCAGCAGCTTGTTTGTCCCACAGAACAATCAGCCCCAGCATTTT. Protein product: CASSLFVPQNNQPQHF.

The CDR3 DNA reads as TGTGCCAGCAGCCCACAGCGCCGCCAGTACTTC. Protein sequence: CASSPQRRQYF. The chain couples TRBV7-2 to TRBJ2-5; D is ambiguous. With 5 bases removed from V and 10 bases from J, the gap between germline ends came to 11 bases. This CDR3 is 11 amino acids long. CDR1 and CDR2 from the germline V gene are SGHTA and FQGNSA. The variable domain in full, completed from reference TRBV7-2 and TRBJ2-5, reads GAGVSQSPSNKVTEKGKDVELRCDPISGHTALYWYRQSLGQGLEFLIYFQGNSAPDKSGLPSDRFSAERTGGSVSTLTIQRTQQEDSAVYLCASSPQRRQYFGPGTRLLVL.

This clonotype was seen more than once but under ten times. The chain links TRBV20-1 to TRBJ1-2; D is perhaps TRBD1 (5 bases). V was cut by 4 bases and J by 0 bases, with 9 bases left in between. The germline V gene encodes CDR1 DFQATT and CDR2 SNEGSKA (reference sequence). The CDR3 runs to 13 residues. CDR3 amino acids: CSAIGTSNYGYTF. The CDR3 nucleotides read TGCAGTGCTATCGGGACCTCTAACTATGGCTACACCTTC.

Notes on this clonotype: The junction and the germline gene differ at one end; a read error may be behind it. The CDR3 nucleotides read TGTGCCAGCAGTTGGGACGGGGGGAACACTGAAGCTTTCTTT. Translation gives CASSWDGGNTEAFF. The rearrangement uses TRBV10-1 and TRBJ1-1; D might be TRBD1 (5 bases). CDR3 length: 14 amino acids. The germline CDR1 and CDR2 sequences are WNHNN and SYGVQD (reference sequence).

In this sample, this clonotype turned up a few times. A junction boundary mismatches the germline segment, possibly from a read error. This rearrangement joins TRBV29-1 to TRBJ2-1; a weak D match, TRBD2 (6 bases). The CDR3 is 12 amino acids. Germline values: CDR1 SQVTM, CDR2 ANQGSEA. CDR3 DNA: TGCAGCTTGGGCGGGACTTTCAATGAGCAGCTCTTC. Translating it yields CSLGGTFNEQLF.

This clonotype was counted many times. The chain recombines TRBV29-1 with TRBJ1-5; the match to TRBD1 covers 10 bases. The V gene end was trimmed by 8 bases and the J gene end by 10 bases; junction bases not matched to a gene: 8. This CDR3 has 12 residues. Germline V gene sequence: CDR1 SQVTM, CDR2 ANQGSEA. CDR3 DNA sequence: TGCAGCACAAAGACAGGGGGCGACCCCCAGCATTTT. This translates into CSTKTGGDPQHF.

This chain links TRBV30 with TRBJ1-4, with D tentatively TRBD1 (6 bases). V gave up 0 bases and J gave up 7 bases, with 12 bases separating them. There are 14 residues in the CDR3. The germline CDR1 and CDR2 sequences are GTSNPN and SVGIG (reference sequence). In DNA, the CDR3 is TGTGCCTGGAGTGTTGGAGGAGGGGGTGAAAAACTGTTTTTT. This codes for CAWSVGGGGEKLFF.

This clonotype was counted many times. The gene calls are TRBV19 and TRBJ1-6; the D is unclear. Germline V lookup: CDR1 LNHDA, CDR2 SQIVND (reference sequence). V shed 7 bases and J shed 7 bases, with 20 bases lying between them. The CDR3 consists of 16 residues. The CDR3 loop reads CASTYSGSYKNSPLHF. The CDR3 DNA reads TGTGCCAGTACCTATTCCGGGAGTTATAAGAATTCACCCCTCCACTTT.

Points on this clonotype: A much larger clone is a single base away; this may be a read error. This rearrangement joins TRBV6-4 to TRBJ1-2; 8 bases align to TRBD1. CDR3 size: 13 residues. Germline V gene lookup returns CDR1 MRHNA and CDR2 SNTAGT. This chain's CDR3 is CTSKRTGQRGYTF. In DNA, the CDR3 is TGTACCAGCAAAAGGACAGGGCAACGCGGCTACACCTTC.

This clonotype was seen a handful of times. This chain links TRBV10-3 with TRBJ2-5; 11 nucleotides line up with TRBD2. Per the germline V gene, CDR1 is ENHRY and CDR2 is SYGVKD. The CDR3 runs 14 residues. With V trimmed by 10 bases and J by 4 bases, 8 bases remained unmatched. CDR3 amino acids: CASSTLAGGETQYF. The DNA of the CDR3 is TGTGCCAGCAGCACCCTAGCGGGGGGAGAGACCCAGTACTTC.

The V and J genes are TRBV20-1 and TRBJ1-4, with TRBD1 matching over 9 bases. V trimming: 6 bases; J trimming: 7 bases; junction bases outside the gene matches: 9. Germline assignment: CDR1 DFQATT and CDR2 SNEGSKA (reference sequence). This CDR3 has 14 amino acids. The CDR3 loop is CSAPGQGLGEKLFF. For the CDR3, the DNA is TGCAGTGCCCCTGGACAGGGGCTTGGTGAAAAACTGTTTTTT.

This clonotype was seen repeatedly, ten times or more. Here the CDR3 reads CASSQNRGDEQYF. The DNA of the CDR3 is TGTGCCAGCAGTCAGAACAGGGGAGACGAGCAGTACTTC. The rearrangement links TRBV7-9 to TRBJ2-7; 7 nucleotides agree with TRBD1. The CDR3 covers 13 residues. V gave up 6 bases and J gave up 5 bases; unmatched junction bases: 7. The germline V gene has CDR1 SEHNR and CDR2 FQNEAQ (reference sequence).

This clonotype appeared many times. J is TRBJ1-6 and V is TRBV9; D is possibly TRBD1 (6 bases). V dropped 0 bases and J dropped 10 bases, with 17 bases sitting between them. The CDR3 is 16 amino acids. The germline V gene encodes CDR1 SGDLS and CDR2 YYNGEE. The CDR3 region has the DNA TGTGCCAGCAGCGTAGCCAGACAGGAGGGTGGATCACCCCTCCACTTT. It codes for CASSVARQEGGSPLHF.

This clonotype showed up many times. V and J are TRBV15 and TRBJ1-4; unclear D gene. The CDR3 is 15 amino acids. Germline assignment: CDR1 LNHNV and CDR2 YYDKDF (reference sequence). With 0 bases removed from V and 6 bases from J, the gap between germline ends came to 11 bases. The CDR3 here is CATSRDLGNDEKLFF. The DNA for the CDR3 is TGTGCCACCAGCAGAGATCTGGGTAACGATGAAAAACTGTTTTTT.

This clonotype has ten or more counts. The CDR3, as DNA: TGCAGTGCTACGTACCGGGACGGTAGCAATCAGCCCCAGCATTTT. Amino acids: CSATYRDGSNQPQHF. The chain joins TRBV20-1 to TRBJ1-5; tentative D call: TRBD1 (5 bases). The CDR3 contains 15 residues. V was pared by 4 bases and J by 0 bases, with 13 bases between. Germline loops: CDR1 DFQATT, CDR2 SNEGSKA (reference sequence).

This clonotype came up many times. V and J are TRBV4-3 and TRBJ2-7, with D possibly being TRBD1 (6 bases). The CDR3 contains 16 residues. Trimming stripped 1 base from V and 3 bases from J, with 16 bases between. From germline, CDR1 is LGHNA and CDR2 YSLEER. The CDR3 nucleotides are TGCGCCAGCAGCCAAGCCGACCGGGACATCATCTACGAGCAGTACTTC. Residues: CASSQADRDIIYEQYF.

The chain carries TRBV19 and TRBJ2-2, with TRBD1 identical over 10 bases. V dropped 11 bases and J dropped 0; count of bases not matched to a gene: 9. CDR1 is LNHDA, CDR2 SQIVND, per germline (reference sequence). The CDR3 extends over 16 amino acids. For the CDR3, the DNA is TGTGCCGGTTCTTCCGGACAGGGGGCGAACACCGGGGAGCTGTTTTTT. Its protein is CAGSSGQGANTGELFF.

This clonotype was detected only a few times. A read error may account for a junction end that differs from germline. The CDR3 DNA follows: TGTGTCAGCAGGCCCTCGGGACAGGGGGGATGTCCCGGCTACACCTTC. It codes for CVSRPSGQGGCPGYTF. The gene calls are TRBV2 and TRBJ1-2; 11 nucleotides agree with TRBD1. CDR1 is SNHLY, CDR2 FYNNEI, per germline. The CDR3 extends over 16 amino acids.

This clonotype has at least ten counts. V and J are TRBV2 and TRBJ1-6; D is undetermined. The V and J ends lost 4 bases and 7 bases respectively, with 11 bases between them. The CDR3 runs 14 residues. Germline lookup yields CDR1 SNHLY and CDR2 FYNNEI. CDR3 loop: CASSAKDGNSPLHF. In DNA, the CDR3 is TGTGCCAGCAGTGCTAAGGACGGGAATTCACCCCTCCACTTT.

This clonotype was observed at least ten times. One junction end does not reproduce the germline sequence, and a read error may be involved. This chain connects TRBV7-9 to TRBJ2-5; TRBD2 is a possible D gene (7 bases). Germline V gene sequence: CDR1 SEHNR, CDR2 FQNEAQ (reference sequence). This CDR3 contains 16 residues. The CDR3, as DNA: TGTGCCAGCAGCAACTATGTTGGGGGGGCCCAAGAGGCCCAGTACTTC. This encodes CASSNYVGGAQEAQYF.